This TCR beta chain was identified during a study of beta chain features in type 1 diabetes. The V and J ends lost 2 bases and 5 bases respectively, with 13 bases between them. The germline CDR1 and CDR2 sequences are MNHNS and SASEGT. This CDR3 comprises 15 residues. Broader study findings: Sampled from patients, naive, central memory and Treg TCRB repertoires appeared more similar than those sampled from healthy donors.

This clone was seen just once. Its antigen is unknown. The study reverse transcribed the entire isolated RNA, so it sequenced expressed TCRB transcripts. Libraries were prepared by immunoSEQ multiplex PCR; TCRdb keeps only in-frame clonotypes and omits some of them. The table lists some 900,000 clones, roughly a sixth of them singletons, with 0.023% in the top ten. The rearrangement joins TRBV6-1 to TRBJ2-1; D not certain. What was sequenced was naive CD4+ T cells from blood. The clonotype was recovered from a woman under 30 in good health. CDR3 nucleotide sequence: TGTGCCAGCAGTGAATTCATGCAAACTAACAATGAGCAGTTCTTC. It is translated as CASSEFMQTNNEQFF.